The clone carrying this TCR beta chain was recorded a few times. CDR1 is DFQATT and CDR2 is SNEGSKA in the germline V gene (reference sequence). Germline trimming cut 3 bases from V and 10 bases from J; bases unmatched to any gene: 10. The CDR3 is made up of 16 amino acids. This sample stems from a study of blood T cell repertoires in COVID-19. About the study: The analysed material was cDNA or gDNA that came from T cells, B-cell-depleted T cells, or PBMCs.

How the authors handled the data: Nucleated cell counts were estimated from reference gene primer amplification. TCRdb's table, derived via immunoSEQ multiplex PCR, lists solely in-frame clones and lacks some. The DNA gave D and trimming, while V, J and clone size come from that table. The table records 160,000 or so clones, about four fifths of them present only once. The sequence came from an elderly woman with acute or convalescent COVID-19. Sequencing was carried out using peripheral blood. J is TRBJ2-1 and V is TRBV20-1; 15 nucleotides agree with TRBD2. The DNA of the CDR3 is TGCAGTGCTAGTGCACCCGGGACTAGCGGGGGGAAGGAGCAGTTCTTC. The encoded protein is CSASAPGTSGGKEQFF.